This T cell receptor (beta chain) was observed in a study of T cells after yellow fever vaccination. Between the trimmed V and J ends, which lost 8 bases and 9 bases, there was a span of 26 bases. CDR1 is LNHDA, CDR2 SQIVND, per germline (reference sequence). The CDR3 is 15 residues long. TCRdb itself ran the 5' RACE reads through MiXCR, one entry per CDR3 protein. This sample has 350,000 to 450,000 distinct CDR3 sequences; roughly 6.1% occur once, and the top ten carry approximately 16%. Details on this clonotype: Its antigen is currently unknown.

Study results and caveats: It was a small share of clonotypes that appeared in both CD4 and CD8 compartments.

This rearrangement joins TRBV19 to TRBJ2-7, with no clear D. Sequencing was performed on PBMCs, taken 5 days after the yellow fever booster vaccination. The receptor was derived from a young man who received the YFV17D yellow fever vaccine. The CDR3 DNA is TGTGCCAGTTCTCGAAACGCTCCGGGCAGGCCCCGGCAGTACTTC. This gives the protein CASSRNAPGRPRQYF.